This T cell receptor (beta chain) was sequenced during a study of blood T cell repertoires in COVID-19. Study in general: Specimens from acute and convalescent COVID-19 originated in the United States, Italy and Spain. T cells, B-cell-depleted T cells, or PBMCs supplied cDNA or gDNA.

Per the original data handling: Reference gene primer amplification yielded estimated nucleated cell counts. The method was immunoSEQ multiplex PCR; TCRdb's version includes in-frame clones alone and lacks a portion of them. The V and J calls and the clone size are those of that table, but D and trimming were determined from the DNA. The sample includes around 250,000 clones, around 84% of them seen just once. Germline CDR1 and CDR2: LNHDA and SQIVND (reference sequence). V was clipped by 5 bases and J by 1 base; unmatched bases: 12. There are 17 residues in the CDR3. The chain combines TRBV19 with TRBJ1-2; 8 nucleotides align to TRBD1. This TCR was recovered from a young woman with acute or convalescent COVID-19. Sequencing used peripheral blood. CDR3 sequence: CASSEAGTGFFNYGYTF. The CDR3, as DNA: TGTGCCAGTAGTGAAGCCGGGACAGGTTTTTTTAACTATGGCTACACCTTC.